This TCR beta chain was identified during a study of cytomegalovirus exposure and HLA in healthy donors. Vbeta (60) and Jbeta (13) primers were used in the PCR. Repertoires were generated with immunoSEQ multiplex PCR, while TCRdb's copy carries only in-frame clones and drops some. Altogether 130,000 to 150,000 clones are present, roughly 79% being singletons, with the ten largest covering over 2.5%. This CDR3 has 13 residues. Per the germline V gene, CDR1 is SNHLY and CDR2 is FYNNEI. V shed 11 bases, J shed 3 bases, and the junction held 6 bases outside the gene matches. V and J are TRBV2 and TRBJ2-7; 11 bases align to TRBD1. The receptor comes from a male donor in good health and CMV-seronegative. Sequences were obtained from PBMCs. In nucleotides, the CDR3 is TGTGCCGGGACCGGGACAGGGGGCTACGAGCAGTACTTC. Protein: CAGTGTGGYEQYF.